This T cell receptor beta chain emerged from a study of T cell responses to AZD1222 COVID-19 vaccine. General study findings and limits: At study baseline, merely five or six AZD1222 recipients were seropositive. CD4 TCRs covered the whole spike, strongest at regions 160-218 and 743-854.

In this sample, this clone turned up once. Its antigen remains unknown. Trimming took 4 bases from V and 6 from J, leaving 10 bases between them. This CDR3 region has 12 residues. CDR1 and CDR2 (germline): SNHLY, FYNNEI. The method was immunoSEQ multiplex PCR; TCRdb's version includes in-frame clones alone and lacks a portion of them. The sample lists approximately 110,000 clones, about nine tenths seen once, with about 7.8% in the top ten. V gene TRBV2 combines with J gene TRBJ2-7; D gene ambiguous. The material sequenced was peripheral blood, taken on day 0 of AZD1222 vaccination. This sequence originates from an adult in good health. The CDR3 DNA follows: TGTGCCAGCAGTGTTGTGGTAGGCGAGCAGTACTTC. It yields the protein CASSVVVGEQYF.